Listed below are T cell receptor beta chains from one sample, sequenced in a study of PD-1 blockade in classical Hodgkin lymphoma. This table comes from immunoSEQ multiplex PCR, and its TCRdb copy is limited to in-frame clones, with some not included. The sample includes tens of thousands of clones, roughly nine tenths of them seen just once. The sequences come from peripheral blood mononuclear cells (PBMCs), collected before the fourth cycle of nivolumab. These receptors were collected from a human donor with classical Hodgkin lymphoma. Each CDR3 is given with its conserved first and last residue. A D gene is named only where the DNA matches it firmly. Not all rows give a size; the values are once, few, many and, for expanded clones, a class.

TRBV10-3	NA	NA	TRBJ1-5	CAISESIGLGNQPQHF	TGTGCCATCAGTGAGAGTATAGGCCTCGGCAATCAGCCCCAGCATTTT
TRBV10-2	NA	NA	TRBJ2-4	CASSGQNIQYF	TGCGCCAGCAGTGGGCAGAACATTCAGTACTTC
TRBV2	NA	TRBD1	TRBJ2-1	CASSAGGAVNEQFF	TGTGCCAGCAGTGCAGGGGGCGCAGTCAATGAGCAGTTCTTC
TRBV7-9	NA	NA	TRBJ2-5	CASSLSRLAQETQYF	TGTGCCAGCAGCCTTAGCAGATTAGCCCAAGAGACCCAGTACTTC
TRBV6-6	NA	TRBD1	TRBJ2-2	CASRIAGGTSGELFF	TGTGCCAGCAGAATAGCAGGGGGTACCAGCGGGGAGCTGTTTTTT
TRBV5-4	NA	NA	TRBJ2-2	CASSLAGRNTGELFF	TGTGCCAGCAGCTTGGCCGGAAGAAACACCGGGGAGCTGTTTTTT
TRBV2	once	TRBD1	TRBJ2-1	CASKIQQWLSGTGGHNEQFF	TGTGCCAGCAAAATACAGCAATGGCTTTCTGGGACAGGAGGGCACAATGAGCAGTTCTTC
TRBV7-9	once	TRBD1	TRBJ2-1	CASILWDRVSNEQFF	TGTGCCAGCATATTGTGGGACAGGGTGTCGAATGAGCAGTTCTTC
TRBV28	NA	NA	TRBJ2-7	CASRQGAYEQYF	TGTGCCAGCAGGCAGGGTGCCTACGAGCAGTACTTC
TRBV7-8	NA	NA	TRBJ1-5	CASSWFSNQPQHF	TGTGCCAGCAGCTGGTTTAGCAATCAGCCCCAGCATTTT
TRBV5-7	NA	NA	TRBJ2-7	CASGDVYEQYF	TGTGCCAGCGGGGACGTCTACGAGCAGTACTTC
TRBV5-1	NA	NA	TRBJ2-3	CASSGQFTDTQYF	TGCGCCAGCAGCGGACAGTTCACAGATACGCAGTATTTT
TRBV9	few	NA	TRBJ1-1	CASSRGGERTEAFF	TGTGCCAGCAGCCGTGGCGGGGAGCGTACTGAAGCTTTCTTT
TRBV5-1	NA	NA	TRBJ2-6	CASSLPPGVGANVLTF	TGCGCCAGCAGCTTGCCGCCAGGGGTTGGGGCCAACGTCCTGACTTTC
TRBV7-9	NA	NA	TRBJ1-3	CASRITSSGNTIYF	TGTGCCAGCAGAATAACAAGCTCTGGAAACACCATATATTTT
TRBV5-1	NA	NA	TRBJ2-3	CASSLEGGGADTQYF	TGCGCCAGCAGCTTGGAAGGAGGGGGTGCAGATACGCAGTATTTT
TRBV5-1	NA	NA	TRBJ2-3	CASSPRTEGTDTQYF	TGCGCCAGCAGCCCAAGGACAGAAGGGACAGATACGCAGTATTTT
TRBV28	NA	NA	TRBJ2-3	CASSPRTDTDTQYF	TGTGCCAGCAGTCCGCGGACAGACACAGATACGCAGTATTTT
TRBV7-9	NA	NA	TRBJ2-3	CASSFGALDTQYF	TGTGCCAGCAGCTTTGGAGCCTTAGATACGCAGTATTTT
TRBV7-6	NA	NA	TRBJ1-1	CASSLGAGVDTEAFF	TGTGCCAGCAGCTTAGGGGCAGGGGTGGACACTGAAGCTTTCTTT
TRBV9	NA	TRBD1	TRBJ2-5	CASSVLPGPGGEETQYF	TGTGCCAGCAGCGTCCTCCCGGGACCAGGGGGAGAAGAGACCCAGTACTTC
TRBV5-1	once	NA	TRBJ1-1	CASSQNRVGTEAFF	TGCGCCAGCAGCCAAAACAGGGTGGGCACTGAAGCTTTCTTT
TRBV5-1	NA	TRBD2	TRBJ2-5	CASSSSGGGETQYF	TGCGCCAGCAGTTCTAGCGGGGGTGGGGAGACCCAGTACTTC
TRBV14	NA	NA	TRBJ2-2	CASSQDPGLFRIGELFF	TGTGCCAGCAGCCAAGATCCAGGGTTATTCCGGATCGGGGAGCTGTTTTTT
TRBV6-5	medium-sized	TRBD1	TRBJ2-7	CASSYSSGGSYEQYF	TGTGCCAGCAGTTACTCCTCAGGGGGATCCTACGAGCAGTACTTC
TRBV9	NA	TRBD2	TRBJ2-5	CASSVGTGRETQYF	TGTGCCAGCAGCGTAGGGACCGGGAGGGAGACCCAGTACTTC
TRBV5-1	NA	NA	TRBJ2-2	CASSLDSGELFF	TGCGCCAGCAGCTTGGACTCCGGGGAGCTGTTTTTT
TRBV19	NA	TRBD1	TRBJ1-2	CASSRDRNTYGYTF	TGTGCCAGTAGTAGGGACAGGAATACTTATGGCTACACCTTC
TRBV12-5	NA	TRBD1	TRBJ1-4	CASGSLTGVPEKLFF	TGTGCTAGTGGTTCCTTGACAGGGGTCCCTGAAAAACTGTTTTTT
TRBV15	NA	NA	TRBJ1-5	CATSRVIYQPQHF	TGTGCCACCAGCAGAGTCATTTATCAGCCCCAGCATTTT
TRBV10-1	NA	NA	TRBJ2-2	CASSGDGAYTGELFF	TGCGCCAGCAGTGGCGACGGGGCCTACACCGGGGAGCTGTTTTTT
TRBV5-1	NA	NA	TRBJ2-1	CASSLVGDPYNEQFF	TGCGCCAGCAGCTTGGTGGGGGACCCCTACAATGAGCAGTTCTTC
TRBV28	NA	NA	TRBJ2-2	CASSFWALGNTGELFF	TGTGCCAGCAGTTTCTGGGCTTTAGGGAACACCGGGGAGCTGTTTTTT
TRBV7-8	NA	NA	TRBJ1-2	CASSLGQGTGYTF	TGTGCCAGCAGCTTAGGGCAGGGGACGGGCTACACCTTC
TRBV5-1	NA	NA	TRBJ1-6	CASSLGVELGSPLHF	TGCGCCAGCAGCTTGGGGGTTGAGTTAGGTTCACCCCTCCACTTT
TRBV5-1	once	TRBD1	TRBJ2-7	CASSPNRQGPGEQYF	TGCGCCAGCAGCCCAAACCGACAGGGACCGGGCGAGCAGTACTTC
TRBV30	NA	TRBD1	TRBJ2-1	CAWTGGYNEQFF	TGTGCCTGGACAGGGGGTTACAATGAGCAGTTCTTC
TRBV7-9	NA	NA	TRBJ2-1	CASRPYTPKGNPHNEQFF	TGTGCCAGCAGACCATATACCCCGAAGGGAAACCCCCACAATGAGCAGTTCTTC
TRBV30	few	TRBD1	TRBJ1-3	CAWSVGGLAGNTIYF	TGTGCCTGGAGTGTAGGGGGCCTGGCGGGAAACACCATATATTTT